Presented here are 20 T cell receptor beta chains from one specimen sequenced in a study of T-cell memory formation after mild COVID-19. MiXCR was run by TCRdb on the 5' RACE reads, yielding one entry per CDR3 protein. Of under 650,000 distinct CDR3 sequences listed, roughly 18% are singletons. Sequenced sample: PBMCs or a T cell subset sorted from them (not recorded which). These receptors were taken from an adult woman who had mild COVID-19 (a few samples of this study predate the infection). Cell type and time point are not known.

This clonotype has a handful of counts. The J gene is TRBJ2-2, the V gene TRBV19; D gene uncertain. The ends were cut back, 3 bases at V and 7 bases at J, with 15 bases in the middle. CDR1 is LNHDA, CDR2 SQIVND, per germline (reference sequence). The CDR3 has 15 residues. CDR3 region: CASSMTGAVGGELFF. The CDR3 DNA sequence: TGTGCCAGTAGTATGACGGGTGCCGTGGGCGGGGAGCTGTTTTTT.

V and J are TRBV19 and TRBJ1-2; 8 bases align to TRBD1. CDR3 length: 17 residues. From germline, CDR1 is LNHDA and CDR2 SQIVND (reference sequence). V lost 1 base to trimming and J lost 8 bases; unmatched junction nucleotides: 15. The CDR3 spells CASSIGTGTNSYGGYTF. The CDR3 region has the DNA TGTGCCAGTAGTATAGGGACAGGGACGAATTCCTATGGCGGCTACACCTTC.

Only a few counts were recorded for this clonotype. This chain links TRBV7-9 with TRBJ2-6; D uncertain. The CDR3 has 12 residues. The V gene's germline CDR1 is SEHNR and CDR2 FQNEAQ (reference sequence). V was clipped by 7 bases and J by 2 bases, with 3 bases between them. CDR3 amino acids: CASNPGANVLTF. The DNA for the CDR3 is TGTGCCAGCAACCCTGGGGCCAACGTCCTGACTTTC.

In this sample, this clonotype turned up many times. The J gene is TRBJ2-1, the V gene TRBV12-3 or TRBV12-4, with 7 positions matching TRBD2. The junction had 9 bases not matched to a gene; V was cut back by 3 bases and J by 7 bases. CDR3 length: 15 residues. CDR3 protein: CASSLGGSVQNEQFF. The DNA of the CDR3 is TGTGCCAGCAGTTTGGGCGGGAGTGTACAGAATGAGCAGTTCTTC.

J is TRBJ2-7 and V is TRBV20-1, with 13 positions matching TRBD2. Germline assignment: CDR1 DFQATT and CDR2 SNEGSKA (reference sequence). The CDR3 has 13 residues. J was trimmed by 3 bases and V by 6 bases; bases with no gene match: 2. CDR3 DNA sequence: TGCAGTGCCCGGACTAGCGGGGGCTACGAGCAGTACTTC. Its protein product is CSARTSGGYEQYF.

This clonotype was observed a handful of times. The rearrangement links TRBV5-1 to TRBJ2-7, with TRBD1 matching 7 bases. Germline V gene data show CDR1 as SGHRS and CDR2 as YFSETQ. With 2 bases clipped from V and 0 bases from J, the junction kept 5 bases outside the gene matches. This CDR3 contains 15 residues. The DNA of the CDR3 is TGCGCCAGCAGCTTAGCATGGGACAGCTCCTACGAGCAGTACTTC. Its translation: CASSLAWDSSYEQYF.

In its sample, this clonotype was seen many times. The chain carries TRBV7-2 and TRBJ1-2; unclear D gene. The ends were cut back, 0 bases at V and 5 bases at J, with 7 bases in the middle. Germline V gene lookup returns CDR1 SGHTA and CDR2 FQGNSA. The CDR3 spans 13 residues. CDR3 in amino acids: CASSLARLYGYTF. CDR3 bases: TGTGCCAGCAGCTTAGCGCGGCTGTATGGCTACACCTTC.

The table lists this clonotype with a few counts. The chain employs TRBV7-9 and TRBJ2-5, with 12 bases identical to TRBD1. This CDR3 spans 16 amino acids. V trimming: 7 bases; J trimming: 5 bases; junction bases outside the gene matches: 11. CDR1 and CDR2 (germline): SEHNR, FQNEAQ (reference sequence). For the CDR3, the DNA is TGTGCCAGCACCTCCGGGACAGGGGGCGAATGGGAGACCCAGTACTTC. This codes for CASTSGTGGEWETQYF.

This chain links TRBV20-1 with TRBJ2-1; TRBD2 might be the D (6 bases). The CDR3 extends over 14 amino acids. V shed 6 bases and J shed 3 bases, with 15 bases lying between them. From germline, CDR1 is DFQATT and CDR2 SNEGSKA (reference sequence). DNA of the CDR3: TGCAGTGCAGTAGCGGCGGGGAACTACAATGAGCAGTTCTTC. Residues: CSAVAAGNYNEQFF.

This chain joins TRBV25-1 and TRBJ1-2; D remains ambiguous. Trimming removed 6 bases from V and 5 bases from J, with 13 bases in between. CDR1 MGHDK and CDR2 SYGVNS come from the germline V gene. The CDR3 runs to 13 residues. The CDR3 DNA sequence: TGTGCCAGCAGCGCGGGGAGTGGGTATGGCTACACCTTC. Encoded protein: CASSAGSGYGYTF.

In this sample, this clonotype turned up many times. The CDR3 DNA reads as TGTGCCAGCAGTGACCCGCGGGGTGTACATACGCAGTATTTT. Translation: CASSDPRGVHTQYF. V and J are TRBV6-6 and TRBJ2-3; D is perhaps TRBD2 (6 bases). The germline V gene has CDR1 MNHNY and CDR2 SVGAGI (reference sequence). With 5 bases removed from V and 7 bases from J, the gap between germline ends came to 16 bases. This CDR3 has 14 residues.

This clonotype came up a few times. The chain links TRBV18 to TRBJ2-7; 8 positions agree with TRBD2. The V gene's germline CDR1 is KGHSH and CDR2 LQKENI. V trimming: 6 bases; J trimming: 3 bases; junction bases outside the gene matches: 7. The CDR3 totals 14 residues. CDR3 coding DNA: TGTGCCAGCTCTCCAAGCGGGAGTTTCTACGAGCAGTACTTC. As protein: CASSPSGSFYEQYF.

The J gene is TRBJ2-1, the V gene TRBV9, with 7 bases aligning to TRBD1. The germline CDR1 and CDR2 sequences are SGDLS and YYNGEE. Losses at the gene ends were 3 bases for V and 7 bases for J; bases not matched to a gene: 10. The CDR3 is 15 residues long. CDR3 DNA sequence: TGTGCCAGCAGCGCCCCGGACAGGTCAGTAAATGAGCAGTTCTTC. Amino acids: CASSAPDRSVNEQFF. The whole variable domain, filled in from reference TRBV9 and TRBJ2-1, reads DSGVTQTPKHLITATGQRVTLRCSPRSGDLSVYWYQQSLDQGLQFLIQYYNGEERAKGNILERFSAQQFPDLHSELNLSSLELGDSALYFCASSAPDRSVNEQFFGPGTRLTVL.

This clonotype was counted a single time. The CDR3 DNA sequence: TGTGCCAGCAGCCCGACAGGGATCTTCTATGGCTACACCTTC. Translation gives CASSPTGIFYGYTF. The chain recombines TRBV5-6 with TRBJ1-2; 7 nucleotides line up with TRBD1. J was trimmed by 4 bases and V by 4 bases; bases with no gene match: 7. Germline CDR1 is SGHDT and CDR2 is YYEEEE. The CDR3 contains 14 residues.

This clonotype was detected a few times. The chain carries TRBV20-1 and TRBJ2-3, with TRBD2 identical over 10 bases. CDR1 DFQATT and CDR2 SNEGSKA come from the germline V gene (reference sequence). With V trimmed by 3 bases and J by 1 base, 4 bases remained unmatched. CDR3 size: 15 residues. The CDR3 reads CSARRSGRGTDTQYF. CDR3 sequence (DNA): TGCAGTGCTAGGAGGAGCGGGAGGGGCACAGATACGCAGTATTTT.

The gene calls are TRBV4-2 and TRBJ2-2; 10 nucleotides match TRBD2. The V gene's germline CDR1 is LGHNA and CDR2 YNFKEQ. The trim removed 1 base at V and 6 bases at J, leaving 8 bases unmatched. The CDR3 covers 17 residues. Here the CDR3 reads CASSQVVQRGGPGELFF. In nucleotides, the CDR3 is TGTGCCAGCAGCCAAGTTGTCCAGCGGGGGGGCCCCGGGGAGCTGTTTTTT.

This chain's CDR3 is CASSFASDTQYF. In DNA, the CDR3 is TGTGCCAGCAGCTTCGCCTCGGATACGCAGTATTTT. The chain is built from TRBV7-9 and TRBJ2-3; no clear D. This CDR3 is built from 12 residues. Germline V lookup: CDR1 SEHNR, CDR2 FQNEAQ (reference sequence). V lost 3 bases and J lost 6, with 7 bases in between.

This clonotype occurred a few times. The chain uses TRBV20-1 and TRBJ1-5, with 7 bases matching TRBD1. The CDR3 runs to 16 residues. The germline CDR1 and CDR2 sequences are DFQATT and SNEGSKA (reference sequence). With V trimmed by 1 base and J by 4 bases, 10 bases remained unmatched. The CDR3 DNA is TGCAGTGCTAGAGCTTATCGGGCAGGGGGAAATCAGCCCCAGCATTTT. This translates into CSARAYRAGGNQPQHF.

The chain uses TRBV27 and TRBJ2-5; 9 bases fit TRBD1. With V trimmed by 6 bases and J by 2 bases, 7 bases remained unmatched. The CDR3 length is 15 residues. Germline V gene lookup returns CDR1 MNHEY and CDR2 SMNVEV (reference sequence). CDR3 DNA: TGTGCCAGCAGCCCACAGGGGGCGGGGCAAGAGACCCAGTACTTC. This gives the protein CASSPQGAGQETQYF.

This clonotype was observed a few times. This chain joins TRBV2 and TRBJ2-1, with 9 bases identical to TRBD1. Germline V gene sequence: CDR1 SNHLY, CDR2 FYNNEI. The V segment lost 6 bases and the J segment 5 bases; nucleotides outside the gene matches: 5. The CDR3 is made up of 14 amino acids. CDR3 amino acids: CASRPGQGNNEQFF. The DNA of the CDR3 is TGTGCCAGCAGGCCGGGACAGGGAAACAATGAGCAGTTCTTC.